Listed here are 26 T cell receptor beta chains from one sample, sequenced in a study of Ad26.COV2.S vaccination and SARS-CoV-2 variants. The data were produced by immunoSEQ multiplex PCR, yet TCRdb's version contains in-frame clones alone and is incomplete. The table includes more than 400,000 clones, less than 95% detected once. Treatment here: approximately 18 received Ad26.COV2.S at low or high dose, single or two shots; about 5 received placebo; per-sample allocation not given. Each sample was drawn 63 days after the first injection (of vaccine or placebo). Here the sequenced sample was peripheral blood, taken in a trial of Ad26.COV2.S vaccine versus placebo. The receptors were sampled from a person between 18 and 59 years old who received the Ad26.COV2.S COVID-19 vaccine or a placebo.

The gene calls are TRBV29-1 and TRBJ2-7, with 9 bases aligning to TRBD1. Germline CDR1 reads SQVTM; CDR2 reads ANQGSEA. The CDR3 has 14 amino acids. The junction had 6 bases not matched to a gene; V was cut back by 3 bases and J by 3 bases. Here the CDR3 reads CSVEGATGGYEQYF. The CDR3 DNA follows: TGCAGCGTTGAGGGTGCGACAGGGGGCTACGAGCAGTACTTC.

This clone was detected a few times. The V gene is TRBV6-2 or TRBV6-3, the J gene TRBJ2-7, with TRBD1 identical over 11 bases. Germline V lookup: CDR1 MNHEY, CDR2 SVGEGT. This CDR3 region has 19 residues. V was clipped by 1 base and J by 0 bases; unmatched bases: 11. The CDR3 nucleotides are TGTGCCAGCAGTTACTATACCGGGACAGGGGGTTCGAGCTCCTACGAGCAGTACTTC. Translation gives CASSYYTGTGGSSSYEQYF.

V is TRBV7-2 and J is TRBJ2-1; TRBD1 agrees at 8 bases. CDR1 and CDR2 from the germline V gene are SGHTA and FQGNSA. The CDR3 sequence is 16 residues long. V lost 5 bases to trimming and J lost 0 bases; unmatched junction nucleotides: 6. In DNA form, the CDR3 reads TGTGCCAGCAGCAAACAGGGGACAGGCTCCTACAATGAGCAGTTCTTC. Translating gives CASSKQGTGSYNEQFF.

The rearrangement joins TRBV29-1 to TRBJ1-4; 9 bases are shared with TRBD1. The germline V gene encodes CDR1 SQVTM and CDR2 ANQGSEA. The CDR3 is 13 residues long. V lost 4 bases, J lost 8 bases, and 5 bases stayed unmatched. The CDR3 protein is CSVAYRGPEKLFF. The CDR3 DNA reads as TGCAGCGTTGCGTACAGGGGGCCCGAAAAACTGTTTTTT.

This chain links TRBV28 with TRBJ2-7; TRBD2 matches at 11 bases. After removal of 1 base from V and 7 bases from J, the junction contained 3 bases not matched to a gene. Germline V CDR1 and CDR2: MDHEN, SYDVKM. The CDR3 is 14 residues long. CDR3 sequence reads: CASSLLGLAEEQYF. The CDR3 nucleotides are TGTGCCAGCAGTTTATTGGGACTAGCGGAGGAGCAGTACTTC.

The V call is TRBV5-1, the J call TRBJ2-2; perhaps TRBD1 as D (6 bases). V dropped 2 bases and J dropped 1 base, with 12 bases sitting between them. The CDR3 is 16 amino acids. Germline loops: CDR1 SGHRS, CDR2 YFSETQ. This chain's CDR3 is CASSFGRGWNTGELFF. Written as DNA, the CDR3 is TGCGCCAGCAGCTTTGGCAGGGGCTGGAACACCGGGGAGCTGTTTTTT. Full variable domain (missing parts from reference TRBV5-1 and TRBJ2-2): KAGVTQTPRYLIKTRGQQVTLSCSPISGHRSVSWYQQTPGQGLQFLFEYFSETQRNKGNFPGRFSGRQFSNSRSEMNVSTLELGDSALYLCASSFGRGWNTGELFFGEGSRLTVL.

The chain recombines TRBV23-1 with TRBJ1-1; unclear D gene. TRBV23-1 is known as an ORF, though its function is uncertain. Trimming cost V 2 bases and J 1 base, with 11 bases left between them. The CDR3 totals 15 residues. The CDR3: CASSQDTAQNTEAFF. DNA for the CDR3: TGCGCCAGCAGTCAAGACACCGCCCAGAACACTGAAGCTTTCTTT.

V and J are TRBV29-1 and TRBJ2-1, with D perhaps assigned TRBD1 or TRBD2 (5 bases each). This CDR3 comprises 8 residues. CDR1 is SQVTM and CDR2 is ANQGSEA in the germline V gene. This chain's CDR3 is CSGGEQFF. As DNA, the CDR3 is TGCAGTGGGGGTGAGCAGTTCTTC.

The V gene is TRBV25-1, the J gene TRBJ1-4, with TRBD1 identical over 9 bases. The V gene end was trimmed by 5 bases and the J gene end by 6 bases; junction bases not matched to a gene: 7. This CDR3 has 15 residues. CDR1 and CDR2 (germline): MGHDK, SYGVNS. The CDR3 loop is CASSIKQGAHEKLFF. In nucleotides, the CDR3 is TGTGCCAGCAGTATAAAACAGGGGGCGCATGAAAAACTGTTTTTT.

The chain is built from TRBV27 and TRBJ2-3; D not resolved. The germline V gene encodes CDR1 MNHEY and CDR2 SMNVEV (reference sequence). V shed 10 bases and J shed 8 bases, with 7 bases lying between them. This CDR3 spans 9 amino acids. CDR3 sequence: CAIPGTQYF. The CDR3 DNA reads TGTGCCATCCCGGGTACGCAGTATTTT.

The V gene is TRBV11-3, the J gene TRBJ2-1; TRBD2 aligns across 7 bases. The germline gives CDR1 SGHNT, CDR2 YENEEA. The CDR3 covers 17 residues. J was trimmed by 1 base and V by 0 bases; bases with no gene match: 6. This CDR3 is CASSLDLGGRSYNEQFF. For the CDR3, the DNA is TGTGCCAGCAGCTTAGATTTGGGCGGGAGATCCTACAATGAGCAGTTCTTC.

The J gene is TRBJ2-3, the V gene TRBV20-1, with D hard to call. The V gene lost 5 bases and the J gene lost 3 bases, with 3 bases spanning the gap. There are 10 residues in the CDR3. Germline V gene data show CDR1 as DFQATT and CDR2 as SNEGSKA (reference sequence). CDR3 nucleotides: TGCAGTGCTGGGACAGATACGCAGTATTTT. Protein sequence: CSAGTDTQYF.

The chain carries TRBV9 and TRBJ2-7; no clear D gene. The germline V and J ends were trimmed by 0 bases and 0 bases, with 7 bases remaining between them. This CDR3 spans 14 amino acids. Looked up from germline, CDR1 is SGDLS and CDR2 is YYNGEE. The DNA for the CDR3 is TGTGCCAGCAGCGTAGAGCCGGACTCCTACGAGCAGTACTTC. Protein: CASSVEPDSYEQYF. The complete variable domain, with remaining parts taken from reference TRBV9 and TRBJ2-7, reads DSGVTQTPKHLITATGQRVTLRCSPRSGDLSVYWYQQSLDQGLQFLIQYYNGEERAKGNILERFSAQQFPDLHSELNLSSLELGDSALYFCASSVEPDSYEQYFGPGTRLTVT.

J is TRBJ2-3 and V is TRBV9, with a weak D call TRBD2 (6 bases). Germline loops: CDR1 SGDLS, CDR2 YYNGEE. The V and J ends lost 5 bases and 1 base respectively, with 8 bases between them. The CDR3 extends over 13 amino acids. The CDR3, as DNA: TGTGCCAGCAGTGCTAGCGGCACAGATACGCAGTATTTT. It encodes CASSASGTDTQYF.

The chain couples TRBV10-3 to TRBJ2-7; D unresolved. CDR1 and CDR2 (germline): ENHRY, SYGVKD. There are 12 residues in the CDR3. V lost 3 bases, J lost 2 bases, and 5 bases lay in between. The CDR3 DNA sequence: TGTGCCATCAGTGAAGCAACCTACGAGCAGTACTTC. This gives the protein CAISEATYEQYF.

The chain carries TRBV19 and TRBJ1-1; D gene ambiguous. With 4 bases removed from V and 1 base from J, the gap between germline ends came to 4 bases. There are 12 residues in the CDR3. Looked up from germline, CDR1 is LNHDA and CDR2 is SQIVND (reference sequence). For the CDR3, the DNA is TGTGCCAGTAGTACCCGGAACACTGAAGCTTTCTTT. Residues: CASSTRNTEAFF.

The chain uses TRBV2 and TRBJ1-6, with D maybe TRBD1 (5 bases). V was clipped by 4 bases and J by 7 bases, with 14 bases between them. The length of the CDR3 is 15 residues. The germline V gene has CDR1 SNHLY and CDR2 FYNNEI. Written as DNA, the CDR3 is TGTGCCAGCAGTGTGCGGTCAGGGCCCAATTCACCCCTCCACTTT. Amino acid sequence: CASSVRSGPNSPLHF.

CDR3 sequence reads: CASSLMLAGAGELFF. CDR3 sequence (DNA): TGTGCCAGCAGCTTAATGCTAGCGGGTGCCGGGGAGCTGTTTTTT. V usage is TRBV7-3 and J usage is TRBJ2-2; 8 nucleotides match TRBD2. The CDR3 is 15 amino acids. Trimming removed 1 base from V and 6 bases from J; junction bases left unmatched: 4. Looked up from germline, CDR1 is SGHTA and CDR2 is FQGTGA.

Comments on this clone: The CDR3 carries no conserved terminal phenylalanine or tryptophan, so it likely arises from a read error. No DNA is shown, since the ends of the CDR3 on it are uncertain; the CDR3 is the one TCRdb lists. The chain employs TRBV3-1 (or the pseudogene TRBV3-2) and TRBJ1-6. A total of 11 residues make up the CDR3, ends included. Germline CDR1 reads LGHDT; CDR2 reads YNNKEL (reference sequence). This chain's CDR3 is CASSPRWYSTL.

The chain carries TRBV5-1 and TRBJ2-4, with a weak D call TRBD1 (6 bases). CDR1 SGHRS and CDR2 YFSETQ come from the germline V gene. Trimming took off 4 bases at V and 6 bases at J, with 14 bases between the two ends. This CDR3 is 14 amino acids long. The CDR3 protein is CASSQTGPGNIQYF. Here the CDR3 DNA reads TGCGCCAGCAGCCAAACAGGGCCGGGAAACATTCAGTACTTC.

The rearrangement uses TRBV5-4 and TRBJ2-5; D gene unclear. This CDR3 region has 14 residues. Germline CDR1 reads SGHNT; CDR2 reads YYREEE (reference sequence). V lost 4 bases and J 2 bases, leaving 12 bases between the germline ends. CDR3 protein: CASSRKDIQETQYF. The CDR3 DNA sequence: TGTGCCAGCAGCCGGAAAGACATACAAGAGACCCAGTACTTC.

The chain links TRBV11-3 to TRBJ1-4, with 10 positions matching TRBD1. The CDR3 is 15 amino acids. CDR1 and CDR2 from the germline V gene are SGHNT and YENEEA. V trimming: 2 bases; J trimming: 8 bases; junction bases outside the gene matches: 5. CDR3: CASSLHGTGVEKLFF. CDR3 DNA: TGTGCCAGCAGCTTACATGGGACAGGGGTGGAAAAACTGTTTTTT.

The rearrangement links TRBV27 to TRBJ1-6; D gene unclear. V was trimmed by 3 bases and J by 10 bases, leaving 10 bases between them. The CDR3 extends over 13 amino acids. Per the germline V gene, CDR1 is MNHEY and CDR2 is SMNVEV (reference sequence). DNA for the CDR3: TGTGCCAGCAGTTTTGGGTTGGGGTCACCCCTCCACTTT. This codes for CASSFGLGSPLHF.

The chain joins TRBV9 to TRBJ2-1; D possibly matches TRBD1 or TRBD2 (5 bases each). The CDR3 consists of 16 residues. The germline V gene has CDR1 SGDLS and CDR2 YYNGEE. Trimming left V 0 bases short and J 0 bases short, with 10 bases between. CDR3 sequence: CASSVEWGSSYNEQFF. CDR3 coding DNA: TGTGCCAGCAGCGTAGAATGGGGGAGCTCCTACAATGAGCAGTTCTTC.

V and J are TRBV10-3 and TRBJ1-5, with D maybe TRBD1 (5 bases). The CDR3 is 15 amino acids. Trimming took off 10 bases at V and 0 bases at J, with 16 bases between the two ends. Germline values: CDR1 ENHRY, CDR2 SYGVKD. For the CDR3, the DNA is TGTGCCACCCAGCTAGGGGATAATAGCAATCAGCCCCAGCATTTT. The encoded protein is CATQLGDNSNQPQHF.

The V call is TRBV12-3 or TRBV12-4, the J call TRBJ1-1; a weak D match, TRBD1 (6 bases). The germline V and J ends were trimmed by 5 bases and 7 bases, with 14 bases remaining between them. The CDR3 spans 13 residues. CDR3 DNA: TGTGCCAGCAGTATAACAGAGGGGGGTGAAGCTTTCTTT. This encodes CASSITEGGEAFF.